This T cell receptor (beta chain) was captured by sequencing in a study of Ad26.COV2.S vaccination and SARS-CoV-2 variants (dated by TCRdb to the early 2020s). Notes on the research overall: Donors in the vaccine arm were drawn from COV1001, a multicentre, randomized, double-blind, placebo-controlled phase I-IIa trial testing Ad26.COV2.S in healthy adults. Participants in the trial were split at random into five groups of five each, receiving low-dose or high-dose Ad26.COV2.S once or twice, or else placebo on both occasions. The TCR-sequenced set comprised approximately 32 samples: approximately 19 Ad26.COV2.S vaccine recipients, 5 placebo recipients and 8 SARS-CoV-2 convalescent individuals. The specificity and breadth of SARS-CoV-2-reactive T cell receptors after Ad26.COV2.S vaccination were assessed by TCRbeta repertoire sequencing. Dosing of Ad26.COV2.S was intramuscular, at either 5x10^10 or 1x10^11 viral particles, delivered as one shot or as two shots spaced 56 days apart. Investigators remained blinded to trial group allocation during experiments and outcome assessment.

Comment on this clone: Its specific antigen is unknown. Base quality data are lacking; no much larger clone is found one base away.

On the study overall, not on this receptor specifically: Vaccine and placebo recipients had comparable non-spike TCR breadth, which fits with the vaccine containing only spike. The study was not powered for comparison of responses between vaccine doses or regimens. According to the authors, total T cell responses may have been underestimated by the TCR breadth and depth analyses. After vaccination, spike-specific CD8+ and CD4+ T cell responses were reported to show substantial breadth. Ad26.COV2.S recipients had higher spike-specific TCR breadth than placebo recipients (P = 0.0014).

The sample's treatment or condition label, in plain terms: some 20 received Ad26.COV2.S at low or high dose, single or two shots; several received placebo; per-sample allocation not given. Repertoires of vaccine and placebo recipients were sequenced from samples collected on day 63 after the first injection. Cohort 1b enrolled about two dozen adults aged 18-55 years at a single site in Boston, USA, between 29 July and 7 August 2020. Ad26.COV2.S consisted of a replication-incompetent adenovirus type 26 vector by which a prefusion-stabilized SARS-CoV-2 spike protein from the original Wuhan strain was expressed. TCRbeta CDR3 regions were sequenced with the immunoSEQ Assay. After extraction, genomic DNA underwent amplification by bias-controlled multiplex PCR, followed by high-throughput sequencing. From the authors' description of their analysis: To quantify the absolute abundance of each unique TCRbeta CDR3 region, sequences were collapsed and filtered. Usable DNA was measured by amplifying reference genes present in all nucleated cells, and TCRbeta template counts were normalized to that usable DNA to estimate T cell fraction. Repertoire TCRs were annotated as SARS-CoV-2-specific when V gene, CDR3 amino acid sequence and J gene were exactly matched to a known reactive TCR set. MIRA supplied the reference SARS-CoV-2 TCR set, which was filtered for enrichment in COVID-19-positive ImmuneCODE repertoires so that public or cross-reactive TCRs were removed. Drawing on the MIRA antigens, annotated TCRs were analysed further at the level of specific ORF or position within ORF. Depth was the summed frequency of annotated unique rearrangements, while breadth was defined as annotated unique rearrangements over total unique productive rearrangements. Two-sided Wilcoxon rank-sum tests were applied when comparing TCR breadth between groups. TCRdb mirrors the immuneACCESS table, restricted to in-frame sequences. Some clones are absent from its copies; in checked studies, under half trace to an unresolved V gene, and the reason for the others is unknown. The V and J calls and clone size are taken from that table; D and trimming were inferred from the DNA. The sample includes fewer than 400,000 clones, with approximately 91% observed a single time. Of the sample, 1.5% to 2% falls within the top ten clones.

The TCR was taken from a person aged 18-65 years who received the Ad26.COV2.S COVID-19 vaccine or a placebo. The material was peripheral blood, obtained in a trial of Ad26.COV2.S vaccine versus placebo.

The sequenced DNA: TGTGCCTGGAGTAGGACAGGGCTTTCACCCCTCCACTTT. This yields the protein CAWSRTGLSPLHF. The chain links TRBV30 with TRBJ1-6; 8 central bases correspond to TRBD1. The CDR3 contains 13 residues, cysteine and phenylalanine counted. The kept DNA is CDR3 alone, 39 bases in frame from the first base. Based on the germline V gene (reference sequence), the CDR1 and CDR2 sequences are GTSNPN and SVGIG. V is pruned by 2 bases and J by 9 bases, leaving 3 bases of the junction without a gene match.